This T cell receptor (beta chain) was documented in a study of cytomegalovirus exposure and HLA in healthy donors. Whole-study findings and limits: Researchers had no immune exposure information except CMV serostatus available. In a later analysis, across HLA loci, associated TCR counts were highest for DRB1, lowest for HLA-C. Cytomegalovirus status was reportedly diagnosed by the classifier with high sensitivity and specificity.

A multiplex PCR was run with 60 Vbeta primers and 13 Jbeta primers. Measured with immunoSEQ multiplex PCR; TCRdb has only the in-frame clones, and not every one. Of approximately 200,000 clones detected, roughly 79% appear once; the ten largest clones hold around 1.6%. Germline CDR1 reads SGHTS; CDR2 reads YDEGEE. The CDR3 sequence is 17 residues long. Trimming removed 0 bases at V and 0 bases at J, with 13 bases between. A word on this clone: Its antigen remains unidentified.

The sequenced material came from PBMCs. This sequence originates from a woman aged 18-29 years in good health and CMV-seronegative. The rearrangement links TRBV5-8 to TRBJ1-5, with D unresolved. The CDR3 region has the DNA TGTGCCAGCAGCTTGGGCGAGAGGTCAGATAGCAATCAGCCCCAGCATTTT. This codes for CASSLGERSDSNQPQHF.